This T cell receptor beta chain was captured by sequencing in a study of chemoradiotherapy in HPV16-positive cancers (dated by TCRdb to 2021 to 2024). Broadly, across the study: Candidate HPV-specific T-cell clones and common TCR motifs were defined by functional T-cell assays performed on cells from two HPV16-positive patients. TCR repertoires from over 75 patients with HPV-related cancers were then used to track the candidate HPV-specific TCRs and motifs. Whether T-cell immunity against the HPV oncoproteins E6 and E7 changes during chemoradiotherapy and whether survival is affected by this immunity were examined in the study.

Repertoires were sampled repeatedly over the course of chemoradiotherapy so that clonal expansion in the tumor microenvironment could be followed. V and J lose 2 bases and 7 bases, and a span of 15 bases separates them. The germline V gene encodes CDR1 SNHLY and CDR2 FYNNEI. Its CDR3 holds 16 amino acids, cysteine through phenylalanine. The retained sequence is limited to the CDR3, 48 bases, with the frame set at the first base. Libraries came from the immunoSEQ multiplex PCR assay. TCRdb stores this immuneACCESS table with in-frame sequences only. Part of the clones is absent; in the studies checked, under half of the shortfall reflects unresolved V genes, and no reason is known for the rest. This sample has around 180 clones in its table, and 75% to 95% of those were observed once. Approximately 15% of the sample comes from the top ten. General findings and caveats noted by the study authors: In HPV16-positive patients, expansion of HPV-responsive T cells during chemoradiotherapy was found to be associated with improved recurrence-free survival. Only two HPV16-positive patients were used to derive the functional definition of HPV-specific T cells, and the survival association was reported for HPV16-positive patients. Expansion of candidate HPV-specific clones and E7-related TCR motifs was observed in the tumor microenvironment during treatment, whereas no such expansion was observed for non-HPV-specific T cells.

On this clone itself: What this receptor recognizes is not known. No quality values exist for individual bases; no much larger clone is one base distant.

Here the chain combines TRBV2 and TRBJ1-6; the D gene lacks a confident call. This sample comprised tumor tissue, obtained from a patient who underwent chemoradiotherapy. This sequence originates from a human donor with HPV-associated anogenital cancer. The nucleotide sequence reads as follows: TGTGCCAGCAGTGAATTATGGGGATCTGGCAATTCACCCCTCCACTTT. This encodes CASSELWGSGNSPLHF.